The entry below gives a single TCR beta chain sequence along with its context. Its antigen is not identified. The data stem from a study of cytomegalovirus exposure and HLA in healthy donors. Study-level results: In a later analysis, V- and J-gene trimming of beta chains associated with a DCLRE1C missense variant, replicated independently. In vitro assays verified that three CMV-associated chains recognized CMV antigens specifically.

60 Vbeta and 13 Jbeta primers were used in PCR. Produced via immunoSEQ multiplex PCR; TCRdb's table is partial and in-frame only. Altogether 140,000 to 150,000 clones are present, 72% being singletons, with the ten largest covering around 2.2%. The receptor comes from a man aged 35 to 55 in good health and CMV-seronegative. Sequencing input: PBMCs.

The CDR3 protein is CASSPRVRAGSGANVLTF. CDR3 nucleotide sequence: TGTGCCAGCAGCCCCCGGGTGAGGGCGGGCTCTGGGGCCAACGTCCTGACTTTC. This chain links TRBV7-3 with TRBJ2-6; possibly TRBD2 for D (5 bases). Germline values: CDR1 SGHTA, CDR2 FQGTGA. The V end was cut by 5 bases, the J end by 0 bases, with 17 bases between. The CDR3 runs to 18 residues.